Listed below are T cell receptor beta chains from one sample, sequenced in a study of sequential checkpoint blockade in melanoma. Clones were sequenced by immunoSEQ multiplex PCR, and TCRdb holds only the in-frame ones, with some missing. The top ten hold roughly 10% of the sample, which has over 2,500 clones, 23% seen once. The sample here was tumor tissue (inferred from file names), taken from a patient given nivolumab and ipilimumab in sequence. Every receptor here comes from a human donor with melanoma. CDR3s include the opening cysteine and the closing phenylalanine or tryptophan. D genes are given only for firm matches. The size field is filled for only some rows; it gives once, few, many or a size class.

len	v_gene	abundance	d_gene	j_gene	CDR3aa	CDR3nt
12	TRBV30	NA	TRBD1	TRBJ1-1	CAWGQGLTEAFF	TGTGCCTGGGGACAGGGACTCACTGAAGCTTTCTTT
16	TRBV19	NA	TRBD1	TRBJ1-1	CASSKAVGGLGTEAFF	TGTGCCAGCTCTAAGGCGGTAGGGGGCTTAGGTACTGAAGCTTTCTTT
17	TRBV15	NA	NA	TRBJ2-1	CATSRDGWGEFYNEQFF	TGTGCCACCAGCAGAGATGGGTGGGGGGAATTTTACAATGAGCAGTTCTTC
14	TRBV6-4	NA	TRBD1	TRBJ2-1	CASSDGTGGNEQFF	TGTGCCAGCAGTGACGGGACAGGGGGCAATGAGCAGTTCTTC
18	TRBV6-8	NA	NA	TRBJ1-2	CAITRSSGEGTAGYGYTF	TGTGCCATCACCCGATCCAGTGGGGAAGGGACGGCCGGCTATGGCTACACCTTC
15	TRBV19	NA	NA	TRBJ1-2	CASSSLSRANHGYTF	TGTGCCAGTAGTTCCCTATCCCGGGCGAATCATGGCTACACCTTC
13	TRBV30	few	TRBD1	TRBJ1-5	CAWSRQGQQPQHF	TGTGCCTGGAGTCGACAGGGCCAACAGCCCCAGCATTTT
14	TRBV6-8	medium-sized	NA	TRBJ2-7	CASSYEGDPYEQYF	TGTGCCAGCAGTTACGAGGGGGACCCCTACGAGCAGTACTTC
15	TRBV6-8	large	NA	TRBJ2-2	CASSEDYLYTGELFF	TGTGCCAGCAGTGAGGACTACCTGTACACCGGGGAGCTGTTTTTT
14	TRBV19	few	NA	TRBJ1-2	CATQSGAGRYGYTF	TGTGCGACTCAGTCGGGTGCAGGAAGATATGGCTACACCTTC
16	TRBV19	few	TRBD2	TRBJ2-3	CASSIAMGGGTDTQYF	TGTGCCAGTAGTATAGCCATGGGGGGGGGCACAGATACGCAGTATTTT
13	TRBV6-8	large	NA	TRBJ2-5	CASSYGRRETQYF	TGTGCCAGCAGTTACGGCAGGAGGGAGACCCAGTACTTC
19	TRBV11-3	many	TRBD1	TRBJ2-7	CASSHASGTGAQPGYEQYF	TGTGCCAGCAGCCACGCCTCCGGGACAGGTGCCCAGCCAGGCTACGAGCAGTACTTC
16	TRBV11-3	few	TRBD1	TRBJ2-3	CASSPDRALSTDTQYF	TGTGCCAGCAGCCCAGACAGGGCCCTAAGCACAGATACGCAGTATTTT
15	TRBV19	few	NA	TRBJ2-2	CATQGGGTNTGELFF	TGTGCCACCCAAGGGGGGGGGACCAACACCGGGGAGCTGTTTTTT
16	TRBV11-3	few	TRBD1	TRBJ2-7	CASSPPLGQETYEQYF	TGTGCCAGCAGCCCTCCCCTCGGACAGGAAACCTACGAGCAGTACTTC
15	TRBV18	few	NA	TRBJ1-1	CASSPRPTENTEAFF	TGTGCCAGCTCACCTCGACCGACGGAGAACACTGAAGCTTTCTTT
14	TRBV11-3	medium-sized	NA	TRBJ1-4	CASSSDGVGEKLFF	TGTGCCAGCAGTTCCGATGGGGTTGGGGAAAAACTGTTTTTT
15	TRBV15	NA	NA	TRBJ2-3	CATGLTGERTDTQYF	TGTGCCACCGGACTAACAGGGGAAAGGACAGATACGCAGTATTTT
12	TRBV6-1	few	NA	TRBJ1-5	CASSEGNQPQHF	TGTGCCAGCAGTGAAGGGAATCAGCCCCAGCATTTT
16	TRBV6-8	few	TRBD1	TRBJ2-5	CASSATRTGGGETQYF	TGTGCCAGCAGTGCGACCCGGACAGGGGGCGGGGAGACCCAGTACTTC
15	TRBV9	medium-sized	NA	TRBJ1-6	CASSAQGWSVSPLHF	TGTGCCAGCAGCGCTCAGGGGTGGTCGGTTTCACCCCTCCACTTT